This entry is about one T cell receptor (beta chain). Its cognate antigen is unknown. Trimming took off 4 bases at V and 1 base at J, with 12 bases between the two ends. This CDR3 region has 15 residues. Germline lookup yields CDR1 SGDLS and CDR2 YYNGEE. The study enrolled patients with locally advanced or metastatic urothelial carcinoma. The sample comes from a study of PD-L1 blockade in urothelial cancer. In the study overall: The patients first took atezolizumab around 2014, receiving 1,200 mg intravenously every 3 weeks. Patients with male sex and bladder-origin urothelial cancer accounted for about nine tenths of the roughly 29 enrolled. Notes on the study in general: Patients with below-median pretreatment blood clonality survived longer.

This table comes from immunoSEQ multiplex PCR, and its TCRdb copy is limited to in-frame clones, with some not included. The sample carries more than 15,000 clones, approximately 86% recorded once. This specimen consisted of PBMCs, obtained around atezolizumab (anti-PD-L1) treatment. The receptor was derived from a middle-aged man with urothelial cancer. The chain couples TRBV9 to TRBJ2-1; possible D gene TRBD2, 6 bases. The CDR3 region has the DNA TGTGCCAGCAGCCCCAGGAGCGGGTCCTACAATGAGCAGTTCTTC. It is translated as CASSPRSGSYNEQFF.